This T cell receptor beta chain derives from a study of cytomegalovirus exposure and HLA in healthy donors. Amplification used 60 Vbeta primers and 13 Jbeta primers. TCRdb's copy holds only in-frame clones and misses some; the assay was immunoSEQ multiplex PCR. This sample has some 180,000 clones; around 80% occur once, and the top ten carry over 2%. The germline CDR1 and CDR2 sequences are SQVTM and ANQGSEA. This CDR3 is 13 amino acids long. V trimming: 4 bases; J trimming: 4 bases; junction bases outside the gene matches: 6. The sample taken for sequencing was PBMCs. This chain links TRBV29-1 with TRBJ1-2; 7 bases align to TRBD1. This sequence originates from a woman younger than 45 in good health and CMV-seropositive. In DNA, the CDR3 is TGCAGCGTTGGAGCAGGGGGAAGCTATGGCTACACCTTC. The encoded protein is CSVGAGGSYGYTF.